Listed here are 6 T cell receptor beta chains from one sample, sequenced in a study of blood T cell repertoires in COVID-19. Repertoires were generated with immunoSEQ multiplex PCR, while TCRdb's copy carries only in-frame clones and drops some. The sample shows 200,000 to 300,000 clones, around nine tenths of them seen only once. The sequencing input was peripheral blood. These receptors all come from a man aged 30-40 years with COVID-19, enrolled during active disease.

This chain's CDR3 is CASSLGLAGGLSYNEQFF. CDR3 DNA sequence: TGCGCCAGCAGCTTGGGGCTAGCGGGGGGGCTCTCCTACAATGAGCAGTTCTTC. The chain combines TRBV5-1 with TRBJ2-1, with 12 bases aligning to TRBD2. Per the germline V gene, CDR1 is SGHRS and CDR2 is YFSETQ. V shed 0 bases, J shed 0 bases, and the junction held 4 bases outside the gene matches. The CDR3 sequence is 18 residues long.

This chain connects TRBV6-4 to TRBJ1-1; D is undetermined. Trimming cost V 6 bases and J 3 bases, with 17 bases left between them. Germline CDR1 is MRHNA and CDR2 is SNTAGT. The CDR3 is made up of 15 amino acids. CDR3 in DNA: TGTGCCAGCAGACCCGTGGAAGGCGGGGACACTGAAGCTTTCTTT. Its protein is CASRPVEGGDTEAFF.

This rearrangement joins TRBV12-3 or TRBV12-4 to TRBJ2-2; tentatively, D is TRBD2 (6 bases). This CDR3 has 13 amino acids. V shed 6 bases and J shed 6 bases, with 11 bases lying between them. CDR3 residues: CASRIGTSGELFF. CDR3 DNA sequence: TGTGCCAGCAGAATTGGGACTTCCGGGGAGCTGTTTTTT.

This chain links TRBV13 with TRBJ2-7, with TRBD2 as a possible D gene (6 bases). V lost 0 bases, J lost 6 bases, and 18 bases lay in between. There are 16 residues in the CDR3. Germline loops: CDR1 PRHDT, CDR2 FYEKMQ (reference sequence). CDR3 nucleotides: TGTGCCAGCAGCTTAGGCTGGGCTTCAATGGGAGGCGAGCAGTACTTC. This sequence encodes CASSLGWASMGGEQYF.

This rearrangement joins TRBV2 to TRBJ2-1, with 8 bases lining up with TRBD2. V lost 5 bases to trimming and J lost 8 bases; unmatched junction nucleotides: 11. Germline V CDR1 and CDR2: SNHLY, FYNNEI. This CDR3 contains 15 residues. The CDR3 region has the DNA TGTGCCAGCAGTCCTATTAGCGGGGTAGGGGATGAGCAGTTCTTC. Protein: CASSPISGVGDEQFF.

This clone was seen a handful of times. The chain joins TRBV5-1 to TRBJ2-5; the D is unclear. This CDR3 has 14 amino acids. V lost 0 bases, J lost 3 bases, and 9 bases lay in between. The germline gives CDR1 SGHRS, CDR2 YFSETQ. Here the CDR3 reads CASSLGRLEETQYF. As DNA, the CDR3 is TGCGCCAGCAGCTTGGGGCGGTTAGAAGAGACCCAGTACTTC.